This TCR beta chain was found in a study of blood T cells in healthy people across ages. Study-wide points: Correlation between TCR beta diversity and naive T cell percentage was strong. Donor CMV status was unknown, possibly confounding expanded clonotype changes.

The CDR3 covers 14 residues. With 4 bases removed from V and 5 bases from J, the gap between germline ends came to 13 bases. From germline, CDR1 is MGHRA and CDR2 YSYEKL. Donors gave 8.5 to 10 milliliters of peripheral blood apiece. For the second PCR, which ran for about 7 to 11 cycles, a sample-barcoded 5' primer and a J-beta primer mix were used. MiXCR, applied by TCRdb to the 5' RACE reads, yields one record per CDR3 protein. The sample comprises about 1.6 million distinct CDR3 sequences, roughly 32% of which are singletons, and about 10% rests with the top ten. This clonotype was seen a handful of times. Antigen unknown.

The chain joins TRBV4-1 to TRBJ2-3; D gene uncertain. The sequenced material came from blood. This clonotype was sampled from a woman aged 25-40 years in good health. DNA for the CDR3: TGCGCCAGCAGCCCACCTAACCCAAGAGATACGCAGTATTTT. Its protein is CASSPPNPRDTQYF.